The T cell receptor (beta chain) described here comes from a study of shared clonotypes between healthy human individuals. V shed 5 bases, J shed 0 bases, and the junction held 4 bases outside the gene matches. This CDR3 region has 16 residues. Germline V gives CDR1 SGDLS, CDR2 YYNGEE. Profiling relied on immunoSEQ multiplex PCR, and the TCRdb table lists in-frame clones only, not all of them. The profile shows about half a million clones, more than 70% of them singletons. The sequence was collected from a woman in her thirties or forties in good health. Some clones in this sample may be carry-over from other donors' samples. The sequencing sample was made of PBMCs. The V gene is TRBV9, the J gene TRBJ2-1; 11 nucleotides line up with TRBD2. CDR3 DNA: TGTGCCAGCAGTCCAACTAGCGGGAGCTCCTACAATGAGCAGTTCTTC. Translation gives CASSPTSGSSYNEQFF.